This record looks at one T cell receptor beta chain sequence and its context. Antigen unknown. Primers for the PCR totalled 60 Vbeta and 13 Jbeta. Clones were read by immunoSEQ multiplex PCR, and TCRdb kept only the in-frame ones, dropping some. The sample gives 150,000 to 200,000 clones, roughly 10% of which show up once; about 1.2% is in the top ten. V lost 7 bases, J lost 1 base, and 9 bases stayed unmatched. Germline-derived CDR1 and CDR2 are LNHDA and SQIVND (reference sequence). The CDR3 runs to 15 residues. This entry is derived from a study of cytomegalovirus exposure and HLA in healthy donors. About the study: Within an early data release were approximately 85 million unique TCRs drawn from HLA-typed donors.

General observations from the study: There were some public TCRs occurring in many donors, but most TCR sequences were rare. Analysis performed later found roughly 17,000 TCR beta sequences associated with HLA alleles at 0.05 false discovery rate. From TCR beta sequences, most subjects' HLA-A and HLA-B alleles were reportedly predicted accurately.

The genes are TRBV19 and TRBJ1-1; 7 nucleotides line up with TRBD1. The sample was PBMCs. The origin of this receptor is a woman in her twenties or thirties in good health and CMV-seropositive. The chain's CDR3 is CASISTGTANTEAFF. The CDR3 coding sequence is TGTGCCAGTATTTCTACCGGGACAGCGAACACTGAAGCTTTCTTT.